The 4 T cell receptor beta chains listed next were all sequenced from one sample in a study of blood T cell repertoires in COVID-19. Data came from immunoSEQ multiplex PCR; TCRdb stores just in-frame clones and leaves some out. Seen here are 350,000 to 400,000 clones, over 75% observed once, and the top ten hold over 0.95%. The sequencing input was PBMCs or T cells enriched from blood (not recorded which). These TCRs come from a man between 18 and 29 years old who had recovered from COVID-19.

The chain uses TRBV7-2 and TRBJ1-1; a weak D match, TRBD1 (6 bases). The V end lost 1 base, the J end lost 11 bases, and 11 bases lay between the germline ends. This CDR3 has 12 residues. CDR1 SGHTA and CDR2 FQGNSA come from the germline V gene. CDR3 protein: CASSLDRVGAFF. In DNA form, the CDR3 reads TGTGCCAGCAGCTTAGACAGGGTGGGGGCTTTCTTT.

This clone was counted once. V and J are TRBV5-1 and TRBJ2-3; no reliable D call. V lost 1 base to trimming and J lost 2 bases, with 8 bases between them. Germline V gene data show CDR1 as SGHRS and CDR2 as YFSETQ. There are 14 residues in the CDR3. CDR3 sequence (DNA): TGCGCCAGCAGCTTGCAGGTGGCCACAGATACGCAGTATTTT. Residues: CASSLQVATDTQYF.

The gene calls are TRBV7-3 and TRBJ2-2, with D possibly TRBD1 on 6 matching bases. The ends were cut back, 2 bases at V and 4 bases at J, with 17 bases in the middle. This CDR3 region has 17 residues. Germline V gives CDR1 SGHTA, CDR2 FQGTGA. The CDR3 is CASSLAGGAAGTGELFF. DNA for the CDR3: TGTGCCAGCAGCTTAGCTGGGGGCGCGGCGGGCACCGGGGAGCTGTTTTTT.

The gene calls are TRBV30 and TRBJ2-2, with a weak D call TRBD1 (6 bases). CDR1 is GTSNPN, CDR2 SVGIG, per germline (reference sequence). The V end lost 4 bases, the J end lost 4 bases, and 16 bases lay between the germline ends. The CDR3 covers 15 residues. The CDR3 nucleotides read TGTGCCTGGAAAAGGGAACAGGGAGTCACCGGGGAGCTGTTTTTT. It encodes CAWKREQGVTGELFF.